This TCR beta chain is drawn from a study of regulatory T cells in long-lasting Graves disease (dated by TCRdb to about 2021). The study in broad terms: In the newly diagnosed Graves' disease group, patients had been taking antithyroid drugs for less than 3 months. Persistent Graves' disease patients were compared with newly diagnosed Graves' disease patients by peripheral blood TCR sequencing and RNA sequencing. The study was registered as a clinical trial and conducted in China. A total of roughly 35 samples underwent TCR sequencing, from about 13 patients with persistent Graves' disease and some 20 patients with newly diagnosed Graves' disease.

The library came from multiplex PCR. The sequencer listed for this sample is Illumina HiSeq 4000. CDR3 regions were amplified by Arm-PCR with iRepertoire HTBI primers to construct TCR beta libraries. Before sequencing, the PCR products went through gel purification. On the study's bioinformatics: A total of around 59 TRBV and approximately 13 TRBJ segments were identified across samples and were used for gene usage analysis of CDR3 amino acid clonotypes. COPE and FqMerger were used to merge filtered high-quality paired reads into contigs. BLAST was used to align contigs to IMGT TRBV, TRBD and TRBJ reference genes, and CDR3 was defined according to IMGT. Highly expanded clones were defined as clonotypes with a frequency above 0.1%. Shannon entropy was used to measure repertoire diversity, and the Gini coefficient was used to measure V-J evenness. A clonotype found in more than one individual was treated as public. TCRdb handled the public reads itself, with Q25 trimming in fastp and clone calling in MiXCR, and kept productive beta chains. All rows with the same CDR3 protein become a single entry with the most common DNA and genes. TCRdb, rather than the study authors, made the V and J calls. This sample gives 350,000 to 400,000 distinct CDR3 sequences in total; around 16% of them show up just once. 22% of the sample lies in the top ten.

This clonotype was recorded at least ten times. There is no known antigen for this receptor. No clone much larger than this one lies a single base away; base qualities are absent. General study outcomes and caveats: Peripheral blood alone was examined, since thyroid tissue, which constituted the primary lesion, could not be accessed. A larger number of public clonotypes was shared among persistent patients (fewer than 3,000) than among newly diagnosed patients (approximately 1,000). TRBV28, TRBJ1-2 and TRBJ2-5 were preferentially used in persistent disease, while TRBV20-1 and TRBJ2-1 were favored in newly diagnosed disease. Compared with newly diagnosed patients, persistent Graves' disease patients had lower TCR Shannon entropy and fewer highly expanded clones, which suggests clonal expansion. Sequencing and analysis were limited to the TCR beta chain. As a limitation, the authors acknowledged that the small sample size may reduce accuracy.

What this sample's time point label stands for: newly diagnosed GD, antithyroid drugs for less than 3 months. RNA was extracted from PBMCs in TRIzol for both TCR sequencing and RNA sequencing. The diagnosis of Graves' disease was made according to American Thyroid Association guidelines. Patients for the study were recruited at an endocrinology department in Xi'an, China. Each patient gave roughly 8.4 milliliters of peripheral blood, collected in an EDTA anticoagulant tube. Ficoll Paque Plus density gradient separation was used to isolate PBMCs, and no further T cell sorting was performed. An Agilent 2100 Bioanalyzer and agarose gel were used to check RNA quality, and a NanoDrop 2000 was used to measure RNA concentration. Between the V and J ends, shortened by 2 bases and 2 bases respectively, the junction contains 9 bases. Reading from cysteine to phenylalanine, the CDR3 counts 14 amino acids. Here the CDR3 DNA is all that survives: 42 bases in frame from base 1. Per the germline V gene, MNHEY is the CDR1 and SVGAGI is the CDR2.

The sequencing used peripheral blood mononuclear cells (PBMCs), collected at new diagnosis, from a patient treated with antithyroid drugs. The sequence joins TRBV6-5 to TRBJ2-5; the D gene identity is not certain. The receptor's source is a female donor with Graves disease. For the CDR3, the sequence is CASSYRFGQETQYF. The DNA is as follows: TGTGCCAGCAGTTACCGCTTTGGGCAAGAGACCCAGTACTTC.